What follows are 8 T cell receptor beta chains derived from one specimen sequenced in a study of spatial heterogeneity in lung cancer. Time point described: sample taken at primary tumor resection. The authors sequenced whole RNA from tumor, nontumor lung or frozen PBMC without sorting. TCRdb recomputed calls from the 5' RACE reads with MiXCR, one row per CDR3 protein. The sample includes 77,000 or so distinct CDR3 sequences, approximately 18% of them seen just once. Sequencing was performed on PBMCs, taken at surgery. The receptors originated from a male donor with early-stage non-small cell lung cancer.

This clonotype was detected a few times. V gene TRBV18 combines with J gene TRBJ1-1; perhaps TRBD1 as D (5 bases). This CDR3 has 16 amino acids. The V end was cut by 1 base, the J end by 3 bases, with 15 bases between. The V gene's germline CDR1 is KGHSH and CDR2 LQKENI. The CDR3 region is CASSPLERGRDTEAFF. The CDR3 DNA is TGTGCCAGCTCACCACTCGAAAGGGGACGGGACACTGAAGCTTTCTTT.

This clonotype was counted at least ten times. The chain combines TRBV2 with TRBJ2-3; 9 positions match TRBD2. CDR1 is SNHLY, CDR2 FYNNEI, per germline. The CDR3 has 16 residues. With V trimmed by 7 bases and J by 3 bases, 11 bases remained unmatched. CDR3 DNA sequence: TGTGCCAGCATGGACCAAGATAGCGGGAGTACAGATACGCAGTATTTT. As protein: CASMDQDSGSTDTQYF.

The rearrangement joins TRBV20-1 to TRBJ1-5; 7 bases are shared with TRBD1. V dropped 5 bases and J dropped 6; count of bases not matched to a gene: 10. CDR1 and CDR2 from the germline V gene are DFQATT and SNEGSKA (reference sequence). This CDR3 region has 14 residues. In nucleotides, the CDR3 is TGCAGTGCTTCCATAGCACAGGGGACTCAGCCCCAGCATTTT. Encoded protein: CSASIAQGTQPQHF.

As DNA, the CDR3 is TGTGCCAGCTCATTTAGCGGATCCCACACAGATACGCAGTATTTT. Residues: CASSFSGSHTDTQYF. The chain joins TRBV18 to TRBJ2-3; possibly TRBD2 for D (6 bases). The CDR3 length is 15 residues. Germline V gives CDR1 KGHSH, CDR2 LQKENI. The germline V and J ends were trimmed by 5 bases and 2 bases, with 14 bases remaining between them.

CDR3 residues: CASSPPGDQPQHF. CDR3 nucleotide sequence: TGTGCCAGCAGTCCGCCTGGGGATCAGCCCCAGCATTTT. The chain employs TRBV12-3 or TRBV12-4 and TRBJ1-5; D unclear. V lost 5 bases and J 5 bases, leaving 10 bases between the germline ends. There are 13 residues in the CDR3.

There are a few counts of this clonotype. The V and J genes are TRBV12-3 or TRBV12-4 and TRBJ2-7, with TRBD2 matching 7 bases. V dropped 1 base and J dropped 6; count of bases not matched to a gene: 6. The CDR3 length is 14 residues. CDR3 region: CASSLVGGSPEQYF. The CDR3 DNA reads as TGTGCCAGCAGTTTAGTTGGCGGGAGTCCCGAGCAGTACTTC.

The sample holds a few counts of this clonotype. This chain connects TRBV27 to TRBJ2-7; 7 bases map to TRBD1. CDR1 is MNHEY, CDR2 SMNVEV, per germline (reference sequence). Trimming removed 3 bases from V and 3 bases from J; junction bases left unmatched: 2. CDR3 size: 13 residues. CDR3 sequence: CASSFAGGYEQYF. As DNA, the CDR3 is TGTGCCAGCAGTTTTGCAGGGGGCTACGAGCAGTACTTC.

The chain couples TRBV27 to TRBJ1-4; possibly TRBD1 for D (5 bases). The germline gives CDR1 MNHEY, CDR2 SMNVEV (reference sequence). The CDR3 length is 14 residues. V gave up 2 bases and J gave up 4 bases, with 8 bases separating them. The CDR3 region is CASSLGTSNEKLFF. DNA of the CDR3: TGTGCCAGCAGTTTAGGGACTAGTAATGAAAAACTGTTTTTT.